The 13 T cell receptor beta chains listed next were all sequenced from one sample in a study of blood T cell repertoires in COVID-19. Libraries were prepared by immunoSEQ multiplex PCR; TCRdb keeps only in-frame clonotypes and omits some of them. Of 15,000 to 20,000 clones listed, around 80% were seen once; the top ten hold 16%. Sequencing was done on a sample of peripheral blood. All receptors come from a human donor in a cohort sampled during active COVID-19.

The chain has TRBV9 and TRBJ2-4; D is possibly TRBD2 (5 bases). Germline V gene lookup returns CDR1 SGDLS and CDR2 YYNGEE. Deletions cut 3 bases from V and 5 bases from J, with 9 bases between. The CDR3 sequence is 13 residues long. CDR3 amino acids: CASSAGRQNIQYF. CDR3 DNA sequence: TGTGCCAGCAGCGCGGGGAGACAAAACATTCAGTACTTC. The variable domain in full, completed from reference TRBV9 and TRBJ2-4, reads DSGVTQTPKHLITATGQRVTLRCSPRSGDLSVYWYQQSLDQGLQFLIQYYNGEERAKGNILERFSAQQFPDLHSELNLSSLELGDSALYFCASSAGRQNIQYFGAGTRLSVL.

V and J are TRBV27 and TRBJ2-3; 7 bases fit TRBD2. V trimming: 5 bases; J trimming: 3 bases; junction bases outside the gene matches: 11. CDR1 MNHEY and CDR2 SMNVEV come from the germline V gene (reference sequence). This CDR3 is 16 amino acids long. This chain's CDR3 is CASSQLAQALTDTQYF. The DNA of the CDR3 is TGTGCCAGCAGTCAACTAGCGCAGGCCCTTACAGATACGCAGTATTTT.

This rearrangement joins TRBV19 to TRBJ2-5, with TRBD2 matching 11 bases. Germline CDR1 reads LNHDA; CDR2 reads SQIVND (reference sequence). This CDR3 is 19 amino acids long. Losses at the gene ends were 5 bases for V and 2 bases for J; bases not matched to a gene: 16. In DNA, the CDR3 is TGTGCCAGTAGTTACCGACTAGCGGGAAGCCTCTTCAATCAAGAGACCCAGTACTTC. Translating it yields CASSYRLAGSLFNQETQYF.

The J gene is TRBJ1-5, the V gene TRBV2; D gene uncertain. The V gene lost 3 bases and the J gene lost 1 base, with 7 bases spanning the gap. Germline lookup yields CDR1 SNHLY and CDR2 FYNNEI. This CDR3 contains 14 residues. In nucleotides, the CDR3 is TGTGCCAGCAGTGAGTCGGTCAGCAATCAGCCCCAGCATTTT. This gives the protein CASSESVSNQPQHF.

A single count supports this clone. V is TRBV5-1 and J is TRBJ1-2; 11 bases agree with TRBD1. The trim removed 7 bases at V and 5 bases at J, leaving 13 bases unmatched. The CDR3 is 16 amino acids. CDR1 and CDR2 (germline): SGHRS, YFSETQ. CDR3 sequence reads: CASSPGQGGTVYGYTF. The CDR3 nucleotides read TGCGCCAGCTCCCCGGGACAGGGGGGGACTGTTTATGGCTACACCTTC.

The chain recombines TRBV7-2 with TRBJ2-2; 7 bases are shared with TRBD1. CDR3 length: 14 amino acids. Trimming removed 5 bases from V and 7 bases from J; junction bases left unmatched: 7. CDR1 is SGHTA, CDR2 FQGNSA, per germline. CDR3 in DNA: TGTGCCAGCAGCACACAGGGGTCTGTCGGGGAGCTGTTTTTT. This codes for CASSTQGSVGELFF.

For this clone: The junction does not match germline at one end; this may be a read error. The chain links TRBV6-1 to TRBJ2-1, with 8 positions matching TRBD1. CDR3 size: 15 residues. Germline loops: CDR1 MNHNS, CDR2 SASEGT. The CDR3 loop is CASREGQGPYNEQFF. CDR3 DNA sequence: TGTGCCAGCAGGGAAGGACAGGGACCTTACAATGAGCAGTTCTTC.

This chain joins TRBV6-1 and TRBJ1-3; the D gene is possibly TRBD1 (6 bases). The CDR3 totals 16 residues. V was shortened by 1 base and J by 6 bases, with 16 bases between the two germline ends. Germline V gene sequence: CDR1 MNHNS, CDR2 SASEGT. CDR3 in amino acids: CASSEEGRGYSNTIYF. The CDR3 DNA reads as TGTGCCAGCAGTGAAGAGGGCAGGGGATACTCAAACACCATATATTTT.

CDR3 DNA sequence: TGTGCCAGCAGTTTTTTAGCGGGGGGCGCGGAGACCCAGTACTTC. Its protein product is CASSFLAGGAETQYF. This rearrangement joins TRBV28 to TRBJ2-5, with 10 bases identical to TRBD2. V shed 3 bases, J shed 5 bases, and the junction held 6 bases outside the gene matches. Germline V CDR1 and CDR2: MDHEN, SYDVKM. CDR3 length: 15 amino acids.

The chain links TRBV2 to TRBJ1-2; D is uncertain. With 0 bases removed from V and 1 base from J, the gap between germline ends came to 12 bases. CDR1 and CDR2 (germline): SNHLY, FYNNEI. There are 16 residues in the CDR3. DNA for the CDR3: TGTGCCAGCAGTGAAGCGCGTGAGGGATTTAACTATGGCTACACCTTC. This gives the protein CASSEAREGFNYGYTF.

The chain carries TRBV6-5 and TRBJ2-7, with TRBD2 matching 8 bases. V trimming: 2 bases; J trimming: 3 bases; junction bases outside the gene matches: 3. The CDR3 runs to 14 residues. Per germline, CDR1 MNHEY and CDR2 SVGAGI. Here the CDR3 reads CASSYGSGDYEQYF. CDR3 sequence (DNA): TGTGCCAGCAGTTACGGTAGCGGGGACTACGAGCAGTACTTC.

The chain couples TRBV5-6 to TRBJ1-4; 9 bases fit TRBD1. The germline V gene encodes CDR1 SGHDT and CDR2 YYEEEE. V lost 2 bases to trimming and J lost 3 bases; unmatched junction nucleotides: 2. The CDR3 consists of 15 residues. CDR3 sequence (DNA): TGTGCCAGCAGCTTAACAGGGGGCCCTAATGAAAAACTGTTTTTT. Residues: CASSLTGGPNEKLFF.

This sequence joins TRBV6-5 and TRBJ2-7, with TRBD1 as a possible D gene (6 bases). The length of the CDR3 is 15 residues. The V gene lost 7 bases and the J gene lost 4 bases, with 20 bases spanning the gap. Germline assignment: CDR1 MNHEY and CDR2 SVGAGI. The CDR3 bases are TGTGCCAGCACGGTTGCAGGGGATCCACGATACGAGCAGTACTTC. Protein: CASTVAGDPRYEQYF.